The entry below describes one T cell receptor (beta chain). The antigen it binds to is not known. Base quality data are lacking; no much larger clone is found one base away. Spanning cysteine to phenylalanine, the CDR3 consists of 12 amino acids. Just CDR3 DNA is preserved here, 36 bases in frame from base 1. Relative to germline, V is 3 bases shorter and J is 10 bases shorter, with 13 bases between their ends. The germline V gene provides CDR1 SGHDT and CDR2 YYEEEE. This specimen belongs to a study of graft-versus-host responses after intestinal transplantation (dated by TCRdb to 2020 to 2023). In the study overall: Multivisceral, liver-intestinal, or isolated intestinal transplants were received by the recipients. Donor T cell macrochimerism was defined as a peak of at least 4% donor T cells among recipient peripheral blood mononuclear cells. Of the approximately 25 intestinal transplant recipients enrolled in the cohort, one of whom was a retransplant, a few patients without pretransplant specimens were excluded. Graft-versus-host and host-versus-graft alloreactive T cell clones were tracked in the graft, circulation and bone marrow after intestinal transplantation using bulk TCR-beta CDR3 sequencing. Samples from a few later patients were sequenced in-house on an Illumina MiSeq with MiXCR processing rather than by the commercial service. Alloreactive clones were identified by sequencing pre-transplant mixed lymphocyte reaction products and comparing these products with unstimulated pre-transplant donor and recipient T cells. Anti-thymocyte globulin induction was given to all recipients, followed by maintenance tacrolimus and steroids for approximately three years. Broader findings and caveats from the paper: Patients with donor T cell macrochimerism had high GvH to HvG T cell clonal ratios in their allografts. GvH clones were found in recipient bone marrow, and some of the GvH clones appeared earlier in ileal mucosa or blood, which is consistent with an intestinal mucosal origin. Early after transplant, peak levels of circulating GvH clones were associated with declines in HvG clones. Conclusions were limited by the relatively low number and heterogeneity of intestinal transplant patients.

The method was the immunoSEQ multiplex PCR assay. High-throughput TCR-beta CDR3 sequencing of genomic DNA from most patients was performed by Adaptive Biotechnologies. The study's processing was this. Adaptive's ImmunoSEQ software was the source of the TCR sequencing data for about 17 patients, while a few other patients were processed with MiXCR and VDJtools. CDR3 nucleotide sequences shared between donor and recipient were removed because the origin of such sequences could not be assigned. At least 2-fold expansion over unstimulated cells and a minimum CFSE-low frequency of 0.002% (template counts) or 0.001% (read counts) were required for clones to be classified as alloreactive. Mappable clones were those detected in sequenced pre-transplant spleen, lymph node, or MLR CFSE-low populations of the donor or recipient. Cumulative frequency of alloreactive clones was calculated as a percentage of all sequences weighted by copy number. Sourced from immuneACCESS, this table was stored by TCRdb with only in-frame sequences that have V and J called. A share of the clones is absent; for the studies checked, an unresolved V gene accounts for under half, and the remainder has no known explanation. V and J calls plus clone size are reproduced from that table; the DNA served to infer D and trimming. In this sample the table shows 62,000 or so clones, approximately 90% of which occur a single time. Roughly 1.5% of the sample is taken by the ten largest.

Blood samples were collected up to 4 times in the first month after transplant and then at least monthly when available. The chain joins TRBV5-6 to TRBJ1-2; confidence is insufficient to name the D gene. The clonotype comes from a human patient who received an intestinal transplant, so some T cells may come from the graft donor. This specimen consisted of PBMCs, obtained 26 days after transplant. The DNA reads TGTGCCAGCAGCTCTAAGCAGGTGTACTACACCTTC. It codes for CASSSKQVYYTF.